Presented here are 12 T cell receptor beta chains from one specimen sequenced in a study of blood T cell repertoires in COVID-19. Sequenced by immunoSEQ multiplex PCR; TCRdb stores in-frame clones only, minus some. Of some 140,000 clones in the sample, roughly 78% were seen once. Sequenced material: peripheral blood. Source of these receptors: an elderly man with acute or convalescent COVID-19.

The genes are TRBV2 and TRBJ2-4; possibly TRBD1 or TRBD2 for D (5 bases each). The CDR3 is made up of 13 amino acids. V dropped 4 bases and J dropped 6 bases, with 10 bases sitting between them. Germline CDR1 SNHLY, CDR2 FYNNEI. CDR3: CASSGAGRNIQYF. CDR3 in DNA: TGTGCCAGCAGTGGAGCAGGGAGAAACATTCAGTACTTC. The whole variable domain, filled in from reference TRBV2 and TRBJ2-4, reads EPEVTQTPSHQVTQMGQEVILRCVPISNHLYFYWYRQILGQKVEFLVSFYNNEISEKSEIFDDQFSVERPDGSNFTLKIRSTKLEDSAMYFCASSGAGRNIQYFGAGTRLSVL.

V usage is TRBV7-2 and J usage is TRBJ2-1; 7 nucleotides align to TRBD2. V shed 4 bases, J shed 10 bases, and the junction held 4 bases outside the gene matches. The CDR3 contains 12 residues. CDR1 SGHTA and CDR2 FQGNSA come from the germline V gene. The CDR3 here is CASSSPAGEQFF. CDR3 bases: TGTGCCAGCAGCTCTCCAGCGGGGGAGCAGTTCTTC.

The CDR3 protein is CATSRDLAGGSYTQYF. As DNA, the CDR3 is TGTGCCACCAGCAGAGATCTAGCGGGGGGGTCTTATACGCAGTATTTT. The chain uses TRBV15 and TRBJ2-3; 12 bases are a match to TRBD2. This CDR3 is built from 16 residues. Germline-derived CDR1 and CDR2 are LNHNV and YYDKDF (reference sequence). Losses at the gene ends were 0 bases for V and 7 bases for J; bases not matched to a gene: 5.

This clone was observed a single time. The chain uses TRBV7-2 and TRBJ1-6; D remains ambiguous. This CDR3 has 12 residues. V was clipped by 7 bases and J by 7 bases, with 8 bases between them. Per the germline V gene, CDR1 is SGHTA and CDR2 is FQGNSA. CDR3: CASNNPNSPLHF. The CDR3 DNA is TGTGCCAGCAACAACCCGAATTCACCCCTCCACTTT.

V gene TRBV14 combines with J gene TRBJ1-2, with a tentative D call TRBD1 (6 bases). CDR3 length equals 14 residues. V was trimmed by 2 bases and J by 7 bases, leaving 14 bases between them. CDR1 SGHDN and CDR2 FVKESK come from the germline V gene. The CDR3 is CASSQQGTGTGYTF. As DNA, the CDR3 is TGTGCCAGCAGCCAACAGGGGACGGGGACTGGCTACACCTTC.

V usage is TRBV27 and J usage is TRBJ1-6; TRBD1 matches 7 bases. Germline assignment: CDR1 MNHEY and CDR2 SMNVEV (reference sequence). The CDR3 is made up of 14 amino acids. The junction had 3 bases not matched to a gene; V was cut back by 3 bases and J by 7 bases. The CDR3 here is CASSFGQANSPLHF. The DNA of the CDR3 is TGTGCCAGCAGTTTCGGACAGGCGAATTCACCCCTCCACTTT.

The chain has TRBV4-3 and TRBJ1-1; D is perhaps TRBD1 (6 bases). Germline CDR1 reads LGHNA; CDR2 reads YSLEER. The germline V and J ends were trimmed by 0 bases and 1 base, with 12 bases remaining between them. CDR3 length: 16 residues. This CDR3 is CASSQDPTGENTEAFF. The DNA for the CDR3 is TGCGCCAGCAGCCAAGATCCGACAGGAGAGAACACTGAAGCTTTCTTT.

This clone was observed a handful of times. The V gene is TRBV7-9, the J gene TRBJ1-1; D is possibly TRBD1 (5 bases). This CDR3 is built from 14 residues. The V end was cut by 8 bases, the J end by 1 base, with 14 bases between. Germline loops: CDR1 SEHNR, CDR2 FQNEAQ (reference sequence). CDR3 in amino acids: CASAPDSPNTEAFF. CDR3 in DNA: TGTGCCAGCGCCCCCGACAGCCCGAACACTGAAGCTTTCTTT.

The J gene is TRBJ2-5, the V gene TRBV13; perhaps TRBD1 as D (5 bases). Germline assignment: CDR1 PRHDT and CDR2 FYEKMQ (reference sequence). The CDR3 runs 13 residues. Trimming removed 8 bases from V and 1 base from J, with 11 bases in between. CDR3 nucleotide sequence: TGTGCCAGCGGTATTCAGGGCCAAGAGACCCAGTACTTC. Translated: CASGIQGQETQYF.

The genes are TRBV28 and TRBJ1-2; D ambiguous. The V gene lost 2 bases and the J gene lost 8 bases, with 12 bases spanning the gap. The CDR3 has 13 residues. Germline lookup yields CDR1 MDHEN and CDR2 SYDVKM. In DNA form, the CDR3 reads TGTGCCAGCAGTTTAAACTCTCAACGGGGCTACACCTTC. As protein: CASSLNSQRGYTF.

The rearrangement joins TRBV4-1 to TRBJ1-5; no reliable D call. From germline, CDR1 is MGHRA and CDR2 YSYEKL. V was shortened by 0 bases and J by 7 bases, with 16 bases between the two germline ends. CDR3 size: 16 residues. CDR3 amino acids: CASSQDFLPDSQPQHF. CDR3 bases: TGCGCCAGCAGCCAAGACTTTTTGCCAGACTCGCAGCCCCAGCATTTT.

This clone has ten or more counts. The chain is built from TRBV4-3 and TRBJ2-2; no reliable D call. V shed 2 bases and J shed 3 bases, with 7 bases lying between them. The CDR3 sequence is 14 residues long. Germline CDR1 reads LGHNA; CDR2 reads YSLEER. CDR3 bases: TGCGCCAGCAGCCAAAACTTTGACACCGGGGAGCTGTTTTTT. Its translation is CASSQNFDTGELFF.